This T cell receptor beta chain came from a study of post-analysis software for immune sequencing data. Libraries were made from TCR beta cDNA, and they carried unique molecular identifiers. In TCRdb, the PCR reads were re-called with MiXCR into one record per CDR3 protein. The sample shows hundreds of thousands of distinct CDR3 sequences, approximately 60% of them seen only once. The TCR originated in a girl aged 2-10 years with multiple sclerosis. The sequenced material came from blood.

The CDR3 sequence: CASSEANVVSSYNEQFF. DNA of the CDR3: TGTGCCAGCAGTGAAGCTAACGTAGTCAGCTCCTACAATGAGCAGTTCTTC. The rearrangement joins TRBV6-1 to TRBJ2-1; D unresolved. Per germline, CDR1 MNHNS and CDR2 SASEGT. The CDR3 consists of 17 residues. Deletions cut 0 bases from V and 0 bases from J, with 12 bases between.